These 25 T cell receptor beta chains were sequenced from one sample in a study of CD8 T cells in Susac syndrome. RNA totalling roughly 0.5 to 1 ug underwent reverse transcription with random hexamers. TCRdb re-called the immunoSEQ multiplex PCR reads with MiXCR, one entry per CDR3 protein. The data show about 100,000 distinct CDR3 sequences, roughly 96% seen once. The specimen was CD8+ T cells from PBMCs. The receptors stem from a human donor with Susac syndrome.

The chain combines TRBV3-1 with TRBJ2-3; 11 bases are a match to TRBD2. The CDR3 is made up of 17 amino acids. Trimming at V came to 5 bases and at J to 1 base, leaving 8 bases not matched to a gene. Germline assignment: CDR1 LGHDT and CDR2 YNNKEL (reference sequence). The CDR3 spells CASSYLSGRGGTDTQYF. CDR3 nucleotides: TGTGCCAGCAGCTACCTTAGCGGGAGGGGAGGCACAGATACGCAGTATTTT.

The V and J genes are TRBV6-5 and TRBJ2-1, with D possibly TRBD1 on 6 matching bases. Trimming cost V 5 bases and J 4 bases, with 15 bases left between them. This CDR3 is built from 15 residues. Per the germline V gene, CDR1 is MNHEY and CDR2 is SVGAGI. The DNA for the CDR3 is TGTGCCAGCAGTACCATACAGGGATTGTACAATGAGCAGTTCTTC. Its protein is CASSTIQGLYNEQFF.

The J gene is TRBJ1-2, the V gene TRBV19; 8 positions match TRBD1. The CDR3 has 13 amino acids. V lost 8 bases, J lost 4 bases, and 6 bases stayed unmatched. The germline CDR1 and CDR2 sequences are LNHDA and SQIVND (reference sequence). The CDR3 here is CASGQGGPYGYTF. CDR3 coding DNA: TGTGCCAGTGGACAGGGAGGGCCCTATGGCTACACCTTC.

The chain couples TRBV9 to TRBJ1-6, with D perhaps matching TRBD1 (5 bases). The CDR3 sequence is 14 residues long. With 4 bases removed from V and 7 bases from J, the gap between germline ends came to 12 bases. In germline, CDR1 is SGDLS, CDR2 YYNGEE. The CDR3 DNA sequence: TGTGCCAGCAGCTCCGGGACGGTAAATTCACCCCTCCACTTT. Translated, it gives CASSSGTVNSPLHF.

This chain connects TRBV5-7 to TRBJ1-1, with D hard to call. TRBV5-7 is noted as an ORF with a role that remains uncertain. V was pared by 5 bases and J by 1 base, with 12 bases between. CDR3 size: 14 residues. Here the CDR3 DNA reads TGTGCCAGCAGGCTAGCTCGGGGGAACACTGAAGCTTTCTTT. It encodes CASRLARGNTEAFF.

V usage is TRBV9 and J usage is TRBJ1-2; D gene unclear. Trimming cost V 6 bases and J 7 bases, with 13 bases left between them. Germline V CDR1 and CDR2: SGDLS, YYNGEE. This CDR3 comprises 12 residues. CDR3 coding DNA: TGTGCCAGCATCGGCTCTGGTAGTGGCTACACCTTC. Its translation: CASIGSGSGYTF.

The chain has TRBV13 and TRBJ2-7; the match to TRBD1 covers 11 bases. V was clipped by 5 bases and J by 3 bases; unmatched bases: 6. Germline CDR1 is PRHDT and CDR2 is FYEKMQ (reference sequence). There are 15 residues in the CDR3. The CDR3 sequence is CASSRGQGVRYEQYF. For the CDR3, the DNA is TGTGCCAGCAGCCGGGGACAGGGGGTGCGCTACGAGCAGTACTTC. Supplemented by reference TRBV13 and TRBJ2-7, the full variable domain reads AAGVIQSPRHLIKEKRETATLKCYPIPRHDTVYWYQQGPGQDPQFLISFYEKMQSDKGSIPDRFSAQQFSDYHSELNMSSLELGDSALYFCASSRGQGVRYEQYFGPGTRLTVT.

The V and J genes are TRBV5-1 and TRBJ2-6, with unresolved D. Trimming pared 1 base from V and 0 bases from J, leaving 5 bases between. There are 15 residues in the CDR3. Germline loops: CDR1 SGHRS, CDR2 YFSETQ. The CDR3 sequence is CASSLTVSGANVLTF. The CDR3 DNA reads TGCGCCAGCAGCTTGACGGTCTCTGGGGCCAACGTCCTGACTTTC.

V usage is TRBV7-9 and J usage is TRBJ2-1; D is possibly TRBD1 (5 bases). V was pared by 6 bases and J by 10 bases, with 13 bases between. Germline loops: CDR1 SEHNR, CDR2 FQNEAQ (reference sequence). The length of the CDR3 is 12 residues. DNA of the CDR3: TGTGCCAGCAGGGCACAAAACAGGGAGCAGTTCTTC. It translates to CASRAQNREQFF.

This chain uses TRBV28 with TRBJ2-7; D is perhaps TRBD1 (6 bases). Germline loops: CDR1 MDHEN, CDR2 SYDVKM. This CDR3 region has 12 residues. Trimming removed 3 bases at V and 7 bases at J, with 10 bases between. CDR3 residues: CASSFTGREQYF. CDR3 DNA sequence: TGTGCCAGCAGTTTCACAGGGAGAGAGCAGTACTTC.

The CDR3 DNA reads as TGCAGCGTTGGGGGTAGCGTTGCGAACACCGGGGAGCTGTTTTTT. Translating it yields CSVGGSVANTGELFF. The V call is TRBV29-1, the J call TRBJ2-2, with D possibly TRBD2 on 5 matching bases. Per germline, CDR1 SQVTM and CDR2 ANQGSEA. This CDR3 spans 15 amino acids. Trimming removed 4 bases from V and 0 bases from J, with 12 bases in between.

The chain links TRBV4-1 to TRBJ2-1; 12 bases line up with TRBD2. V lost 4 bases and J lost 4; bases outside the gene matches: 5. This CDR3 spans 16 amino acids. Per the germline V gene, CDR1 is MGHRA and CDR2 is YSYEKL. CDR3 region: CASSPGTSGPYNEQFF. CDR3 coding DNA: TGCGCCAGCAGCCCCGGGACTAGCGGGCCGTACAATGAGCAGTTCTTC.

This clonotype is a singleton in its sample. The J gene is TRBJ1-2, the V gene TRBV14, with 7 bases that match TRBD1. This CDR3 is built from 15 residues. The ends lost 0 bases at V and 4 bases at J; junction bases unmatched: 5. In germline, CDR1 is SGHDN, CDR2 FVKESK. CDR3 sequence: CASSQDIGQVYGYTF. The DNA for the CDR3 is TGTGCCAGCAGCCAAGATATCGGACAGGTCTATGGCTACACCTTC.

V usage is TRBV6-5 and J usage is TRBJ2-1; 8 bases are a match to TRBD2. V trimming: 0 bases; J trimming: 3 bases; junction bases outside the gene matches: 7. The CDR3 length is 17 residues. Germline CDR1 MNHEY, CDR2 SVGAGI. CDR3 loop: CASSYSIAGGNYNEQFF. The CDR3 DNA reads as TGTGCCAGCAGTTACTCGATTGCGGGAGGCAACTACAATGAGCAGTTCTTC.

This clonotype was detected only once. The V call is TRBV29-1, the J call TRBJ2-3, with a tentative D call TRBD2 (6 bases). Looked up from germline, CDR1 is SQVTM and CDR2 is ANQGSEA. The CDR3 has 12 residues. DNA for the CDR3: TGCACGGGACGGGCGGGGACAGATACGCAGTATTTT. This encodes CTGRAGTDTQYF.

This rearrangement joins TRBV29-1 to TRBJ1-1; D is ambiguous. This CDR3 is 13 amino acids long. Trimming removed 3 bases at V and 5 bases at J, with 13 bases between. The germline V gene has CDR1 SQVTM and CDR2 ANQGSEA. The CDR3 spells CSVDPGPGTEAFF. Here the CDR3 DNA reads TGCAGCGTTGACCCGGGCCCTGGGACTGAAGCTTTCTTT.

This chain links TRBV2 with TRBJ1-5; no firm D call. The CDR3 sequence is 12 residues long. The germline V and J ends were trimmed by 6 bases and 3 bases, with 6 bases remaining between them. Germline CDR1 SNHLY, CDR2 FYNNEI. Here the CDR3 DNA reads TGTGCCAGCAGCCCTACCAATCAGCCCCAGCATTTT. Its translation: CASSPTNQPQHF.

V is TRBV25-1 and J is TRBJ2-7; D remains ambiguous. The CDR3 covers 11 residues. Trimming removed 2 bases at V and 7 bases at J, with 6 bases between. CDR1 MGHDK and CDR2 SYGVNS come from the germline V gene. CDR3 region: CASSEKVEQYF. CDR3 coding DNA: TGTGCCAGCAGTGAAAAGGTTGAGCAGTACTTC.

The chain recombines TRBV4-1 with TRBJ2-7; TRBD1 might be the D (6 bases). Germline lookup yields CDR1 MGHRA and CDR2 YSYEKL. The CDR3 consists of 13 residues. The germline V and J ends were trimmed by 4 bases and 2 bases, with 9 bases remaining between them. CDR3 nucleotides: TGCGCCAGCAGCCGTGGACAGACCTACGAGCAGTACTTC. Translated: CASSRGQTYEQYF.

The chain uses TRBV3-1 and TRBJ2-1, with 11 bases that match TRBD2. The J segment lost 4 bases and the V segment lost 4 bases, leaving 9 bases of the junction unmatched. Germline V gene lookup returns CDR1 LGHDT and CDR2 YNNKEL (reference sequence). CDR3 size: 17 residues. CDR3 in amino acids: CASSRTLLAGGYNEQFF. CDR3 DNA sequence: TGTGCCAGCAGCCGAACCCTTTTAGCGGGGGGGTACAATGAGCAGTTCTTC.

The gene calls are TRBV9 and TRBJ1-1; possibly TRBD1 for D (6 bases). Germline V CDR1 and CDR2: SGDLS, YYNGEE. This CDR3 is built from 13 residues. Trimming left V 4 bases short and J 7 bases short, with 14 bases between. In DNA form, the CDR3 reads TGTGCCAGCAGCAGTCGGACAGCCCGTGAAGCTTTCTTT. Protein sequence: CASSSRTAREAFF.

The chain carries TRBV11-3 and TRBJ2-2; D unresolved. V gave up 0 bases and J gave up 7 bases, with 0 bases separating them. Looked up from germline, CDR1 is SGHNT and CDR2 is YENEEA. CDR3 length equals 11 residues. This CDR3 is CASSLDGELFF. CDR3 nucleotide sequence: TGTGCCAGCAGCTTAGACGGGGAGCTGTTTTTT.

As DNA, the CDR3 is TGTGCCAGCAGCCCGAGACAGGCGGATGGCTACACCTTC. Translation: CASSPRQADGYTF. The chain is built from TRBV9 and TRBJ1-2; D may be TRBD1 (6 bases). The germline V and J ends were trimmed by 4 bases and 6 bases, with 13 bases remaining between them. The CDR3 length is 13 residues. Germline lookup yields CDR1 SGDLS and CDR2 YYNGEE. Supplemented by reference TRBV9 and TRBJ1-2, the full variable domain reads DSGVTQTPKHLITATGQRVTLRCSPRSGDLSVYWYQQSLDQGLQFLIQYYNGEERAKGNILERFSAQQFPDLHSELNLSSLELGDSALYFCASSPRQADGYTFGSGTRLTVV.

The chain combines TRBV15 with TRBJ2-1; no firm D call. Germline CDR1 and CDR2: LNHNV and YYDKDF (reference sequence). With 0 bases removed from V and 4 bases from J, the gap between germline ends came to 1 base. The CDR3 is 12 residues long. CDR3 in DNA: TGTGCCACCAGCAGAGAATACAATGAGCAGTTCTTC. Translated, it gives CATSREYNEQFF.

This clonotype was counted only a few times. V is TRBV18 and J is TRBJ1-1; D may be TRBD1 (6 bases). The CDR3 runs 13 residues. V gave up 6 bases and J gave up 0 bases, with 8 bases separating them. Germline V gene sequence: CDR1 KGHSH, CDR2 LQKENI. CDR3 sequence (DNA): TGTGCCAGCTCCGGACAGATGAACACTGAAGCTTTCTTT. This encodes CASSGQMNTEAFF.